The 17 T cell receptor beta chains below were found in one sample sequenced in a study of cytomegalovirus exposure and HLA in healthy donors. Primers included in the PCR were 60 Vbeta and 13 Jbeta primers. The table came from immunoSEQ multiplex PCR; TCRdb's copy has only in-frame clones and leaves some out. The sample has 150,000 to 200,000 clones; around 90% are singletons. The specimen was PBMCs. The origin of the receptors is a boy aged 2-15 years in good health and CMV-seronegative.

The chain carries TRBV5-6 and TRBJ1-1, with TRBD1 identical over 8 bases. Germline loops: CDR1 SGHDT, CDR2 YYEEEE. The CDR3 is 18 amino acids. The J segment lost 4 bases and the V segment lost 4 bases, leaving 18 bases of the junction unmatched. CDR3 residues: CASSPNPDRGQYGTEAFF. The CDR3, as DNA: TGTGCCAGCAGCCCCAACCCCGACAGGGGCCAGTACGGCACTGAAGCTTTCTTT.

With regard to this clone: Other DNA sequences in the sample encode the same CDR3. This chain joins TRBV6-5 and TRBJ1-1; 8 nucleotides agree with TRBD1. The junction had 9 bases not matched to a gene; V was cut back by 2 bases and J by 4 bases. Per the germline V gene, CDR1 is MNHEY and CDR2 is SVGAGI. The CDR3 has 16 residues. The CDR3 sequence: CASSYTGQGRGTEAFF. CDR3 bases: TGTGCCAGCAGTTACACAGGACAGGGACGAGGCACTGAAGCTTTCTTT.

This clone has just one count. This chain uses TRBV5-6 with TRBJ1-4; 9 bases agree with TRBD1. Trimming took 6 bases from V and 8 from J; bases not matched to a gene: 11. Per germline, CDR1 SGHDT and CDR2 YYEEEE. CDR3 length: 15 amino acids. The CDR3 is CASTGQGQGDEKLFF. As DNA, the CDR3 is TGTGCCAGCACCGGACAGGGACAGGGCGACGAAAAACTGTTTTTT.

V gene TRBV5-1 combines with J gene TRBJ1-2, with 8 positions matching TRBD1. Germline loops: CDR1 SGHRS, CDR2 YFSETQ. CDR3 length: 13 amino acids. V lost 4 bases and J lost 3; bases outside the gene matches: 2. The DNA of the CDR3 is TGCGCCAGCAGCGTGGACAGGGACTATGGCTACACCTTC. It translates to CASSVDRDYGYTF.

The J gene is TRBJ2-1, the V gene TRBV5-1, with 9 bases fitting TRBD2. Germline CDR1 and CDR2: SGHRS and YFSETQ. The CDR3 extends over 15 amino acids. V gave up 4 bases and J gave up 7 bases; unmatched junction bases: 9. The chain's CDR3 is CASSPIAGEGNEQFF. As DNA, the CDR3 is TGCGCCAGCAGCCCTATAGCGGGGGAGGGTAATGAGCAGTTCTTC. The whole variable domain, filled in from reference TRBV5-1 and TRBJ2-1, reads KAGVTQTPRYLIKTRGQQVTLSCSPISGHRSVSWYQQTPGQGLQFLFEYFSETQRNKGNFPGRFSGRQFSNSRSEMNVSTLELGDSALYLCASSPIAGEGNEQFFGPGTRLTVL.

This clone came up once. The CDR3 sequence: CASSLRLGADTQYF. CDR3 DNA sequence: TGTGCCAGCAGCCTGAGACTGGGTGCAGATACGCAGTATTTT. J is TRBJ2-3 and V is TRBV7-7, with D unclear. The CDR3 is 14 residues long. Trimming removed 5 bases at V and 4 bases at J, with 13 bases between. Per the germline V gene, CDR1 is SSHAT and CDR2 is FNYEAQ (reference sequence).

The gene calls are TRBV9 and TRBJ2-5; TRBD2 aligns across 9 bases. CDR1 and CDR2 from the germline V gene are SGDLS and YYNGEE. This CDR3 has 15 residues. V shed 4 bases, J shed 1 base, and the junction held 5 bases outside the gene matches. CDR3 protein: CASSKTSGTQETQYF. In DNA form, the CDR3 reads TGTGCCAGCAGCAAGACTAGCGGAACCCAAGAGACCCAGTACTTC.

J is TRBJ1-4 and V is TRBV6-5, with D unresolved. Per the germline V gene, CDR1 is MNHEY and CDR2 is SVGAGI. This CDR3 comprises 13 residues. Trimming removed 0 bases at V and 12 bases at J, with 11 bases between. The DNA of the CDR3 is TGTGCCAGCAGTTACTCGCGGGGAGTCCAACTGTTTTTT. Translated: CASSYSRGVQLFF.

This chain links TRBV6-1 with TRBJ2-7, with 10 bases identical to TRBD1. V trimming: 2 bases; J trimming: 4 bases; junction bases outside the gene matches: 5. From germline, CDR1 is MNHNS and CDR2 SASEGT. This CDR3 has 15 amino acids. As DNA, the CDR3 is TGTGCCAGCAGTGAATTTGGACAGGGGGTGTACGAGCAGTACTTC. It codes for CASSEFGQGVYEQYF.

The V call is TRBV29-1, the J call TRBJ1-1; 9 bases match TRBD1. V shed 7 bases, J shed 5 bases, and the junction held 14 bases outside the gene matches. The CDR3 extends over 15 amino acids. Germline loops: CDR1 SQVTM, CDR2 ANQGSEA. In DNA, the CDR3 is TGCAGCGCCCGCCGGGACAGGGCAGGGGGGACTGAAGCTTTCTTT. This encodes CSARRDRAGGTEAFF.

The CDR3 protein is CASSRGQTYEQYF. DNA for the CDR3: TGCGCCAGCAGCCGGGGACAGACCTACGAGCAGTACTTC. J is TRBJ2-7 and V is TRBV5-1, with 7 nucleotides matching TRBD1. Trimming removed 4 bases from V and 2 bases from J; junction bases left unmatched: 3. The CDR3 length is 13 residues. Germline CDR1 reads SGHRS; CDR2 reads YFSETQ.

V and J are TRBV30 and TRBJ1-5; D is possibly TRBD1 (6 bases). CDR3 size: 14 residues. Germline V gene data show CDR1 as GTSNPN and CDR2 as SVGIG (reference sequence). Trimming stripped 4 bases from V and 2 bases from J, with 12 bases between. The DNA of the CDR3 is TGTGCCTGGACCCACAGGGCGGGCAATCAGCCCCAGCATTTT. This encodes CAWTHRAGNQPQHF.

The gene calls are TRBV28 and TRBJ1-5; D might be TRBD1 (6 bases). V gave up 7 bases and J gave up 6 bases, with 10 bases separating them. Per germline, CDR1 MDHEN and CDR2 SYDVKM. This CDR3 is 12 amino acids long. This chain's CDR3 is CASMRGSQPQHF. The CDR3 nucleotides read TGTGCCAGCATGAGGGGGAGTCAGCCCCAGCATTTT.

The chain joins TRBV6-5 to TRBJ2-7; 7 bases line up with TRBD2. V lost 5 bases to trimming and J lost 2 bases; unmatched junction nucleotides: 6. The CDR3 is made up of 14 amino acids. CDR1 is MNHEY, CDR2 SVGAGI, per germline. CDR3: CASSGTSATYEQYF. CDR3 nucleotides: TGTGCCAGCAGTGGTACTAGCGCTACCTACGAGCAGTACTTC.

This chain uses TRBV10-3 with TRBJ2-3; a possible D gene is TRBD2 (5 bases). Trimming pared 3 bases from V and 4 bases from J, leaving 14 bases between. The CDR3 sequence is 15 residues long. CDR1 ENHRY and CDR2 SYGVKD come from the germline V gene. The CDR3 sequence: CAISELEDRPDTQYF. In DNA, the CDR3 is TGTGCCATCAGTGAACTAGAAGACCGGCCAGATACGCAGTATTTT.

The chain links TRBV18 to TRBJ2-1; D might be TRBD1 (5 bases). CDR3 length: 16 residues. Germline-derived CDR1 and CDR2 are KGHSH and LQKENI. V dropped 3 bases and J dropped 7 bases, with 19 bases sitting between them. CDR3: CASSPADRISGNEQFF. As DNA, the CDR3 is TGTGCCAGCTCACCCGCCGACAGAATTTCGGGTAATGAGCAGTTCTTC.

The chain is built from TRBV4-2 and TRBJ1-5, with 7 bases identical to TRBD1. Germline trimming cut 0 bases from V and 5 bases from J; bases unmatched to any gene: 7. Germline CDR1 is LGHNA and CDR2 is YNFKEQ. This CDR3 comprises 16 residues. The CDR3 loop reads CASSQETTGEDQPQHF. DNA of the CDR3: TGTGCCAGCAGCCAAGAGACCACAGGGGAGGATCAGCCCCAGCATTTT.